One sample yielded the 25 T cell receptor beta chains listed below, sequenced in a study of T cells in Graves' hyperthyroidism and ophthalmopathy (dated by TCRdb to the late 2010s). Libraries were constructed by multiplex PCR. TCRdb names Illumina HiSeq 2000 as the instrument used. Amplification of TCR beta CDR3 regions was carried out from RNA transcripts. The first round of RT-PCR for the TCR CDR3 was performed with the HTBI primer set and the Qiagen OneStep RT-PCR kit. Through fastp at Q25 and MiXCR, TCRdb rebuilt clones from the public reads, retaining in-frame beta chains. CDR3 protein sequences are deduplicated, and each keeps its most common genes and DNA. The sample table records over 500,000 distinct CDR3 sequences; 14% of these occur just once. About 15% of the sample is held by the ten biggest clonotypes. Sequenced: blood. All receptors derive from a middle-aged woman with Graves' hyperthyroidism.

This clonotype was observed a handful of times. V usage is TRBV10-3 and J usage is TRBJ2-2; D possibly corresponds to TRBD1 (5 bases). Germline V gene data show CDR1 as ENHRY and CDR2 as SYGVKD. The V gene lost 2 bases and the J gene lost 5 bases, with 9 bases spanning the gap. CDR3 length equals 14 residues. CDR3 DNA sequence: TGTGCCATCAGTGAGAAGGGGTTTACCGGGGAGCTGTTTTTT. Its translation is CAISEKGFTGELFF.

The table lists this clonotype with many counts. V and J are TRBV9 and TRBJ2-7, with D possibly matching TRBD1 (7 bases). The germline CDR1 and CDR2 sequences are SGDLS and YYNGEE. The V gene lost 4 bases and the J gene lost 2 bases, with 13 bases spanning the gap. This CDR3 has 14 residues. The CDR3 region is CASSRTGLPYEQYF. The CDR3 DNA reads as TGTGCCAGCAGCCGGACAGGACTACCCTACGAGCAGTACTTC.

The J gene is TRBJ2-1, the V gene TRBV4-1; D gene uncertain. The CDR3 sequence is 17 residues long. V was trimmed by 1 base and J by 5 bases, leaving 18 bases between them. CDR1 is MGHRA and CDR2 is YSYEKL in the germline V gene. CDR3 DNA sequence: TGCGCCAGCAGCCAAGGGTTCGGCCCTAAGGAAAACAATGAGCAGTTCTTC. Translated: CASSQGFGPKENNEQFF.

The chain carries TRBV5-6 and TRBJ1-6; TRBD1 aligns across 8 bases. V lost 3 bases to trimming and J lost 7 bases; unmatched junction nucleotides: 6. This CDR3 is 15 amino acids long. Germline CDR1 is SGHDT and CDR2 is YYEEEE. The DNA for the CDR3 is TGTGCCAGCAGCTACGGACAGGGAGAGAATTCACCCCTCCACTTT. This sequence encodes CASSYGQGENSPLHF. Drawing the rest from reference TRBV5-6 and TRBJ1-6, the complete variable domain is DAGVTQSPTHLIKTRGQQVTLRCSPKSGHDTVSWYQQALGQGPQFIFQYYEEEERQRGNFPDRFSGHQFPNYSSELNVNALLLGDSALYLCASSYGQGENSPLHFGNGTRLTVT.

This clonotype was seen repeatedly, ten times or more. This chain links TRBV11-3 with TRBJ2-7; 9 bases match TRBD1. V shed 3 bases and J 4 bases; nucleotides not matched to a gene: 7. The CDR3 runs 15 residues. Germline V gene sequence: CDR1 SGHNT, CDR2 YENEEA. CDR3 nucleotides: TGTGCCAGCAGCTTTCGACAGGGGGATAATTACGAGCAGTACTTC. It yields the protein CASSFRQGDNYEQYF.

This clonotype was seen many times. The V and J genes are TRBV5-1 and TRBJ1-1; D call uncertain. CDR3 size: 12 residues. Germline V gives CDR1 SGHRS, CDR2 YFSETQ. Trimming stripped 0 bases from V and 6 bases from J, with 6 bases between. CDR3 nucleotide sequence: TGCGCCAGCAGCTTGGAGAGGTCTGAAGCTTTCTTT. Translation gives CASSLERSEAFF.

This clonotype was detected ten times or more. The rearrangement joins TRBV11-2 to TRBJ2-3; the match to TRBD2 covers 11 bases. Germline assignment: CDR1 SGHAT and CDR2 FQNNGV. Trimming at V came to 5 bases and at J to 2 bases, leaving 6 bases not matched to a gene. CDR3 size: 16 residues. The CDR3 loop is CASSPGLADITDTQYF. CDR3 nucleotides: TGTGCCAGCAGCCCGGGACTAGCGGATATCACAGATACGCAGTATTTT. The full variable domain, rest sourced from reference TRBV11-2 and TRBJ2-3, is EAGVAQSPRYKIIEKRQSVAFWCNPISGHATLYWYQQILGQGPKLLIQFQNNGVVDDSQLPKDRFSAERLKGVDSTLKIQPAKLEDSAVYLCASSPGLADITDTQYFGPGTRLTVL.

The sample holds many counts of this clonotype. This sequence joins TRBV27 and TRBJ2-7; D unclear. The CDR3 is 10 amino acids. CDR1 MNHEY and CDR2 SMNVEV come from the germline V gene (reference sequence). Trimming stripped 5 bases from V and 5 bases from J, with 4 bases between. CDR3 nucleotide sequence: TGTGCCAGCAGTAGCCACGAGCAGTACTTC. It specifies CASSSHEQYF.

The V and J genes are TRBV28 and TRBJ1-2; a possible D gene is TRBD1 (6 bases). The V end lost 7 bases, the J end lost 4 bases, and 16 bases lay between the germline ends. In germline, CDR1 is MDHEN, CDR2 SYDVKM. The CDR3 spans 14 residues. The CDR3 DNA sequence: TGTGCCAGCAATCGACAGGCGCGGAGCTATGGCTACACCTTC. Its protein is CASNRQARSYGYTF.

This clonotype was picked up a small number of times. The chain has TRBV9 and TRBJ2-3; D remains ambiguous. In germline, CDR1 is SGDLS, CDR2 YYNGEE. Trimming took off 0 bases at V and 2 bases at J, with 7 bases between the two ends. The CDR3 has 14 amino acids. CDR3 in DNA: TGTGCCAGCAGCGTAGTCCGAGACACAGATACGCAGTATTTT. Amino acids: CASSVVRDTDTQYF.

The chain carries TRBV6-1 and TRBJ1-1; no firm D call. V shed 7 bases and J shed 0 bases, with 9 bases lying between them. The CDR3 totals 13 residues. CDR1 is MNHNS and CDR2 is SASEGT in the germline V gene. In nucleotides, the CDR3 is TGTGCCAGCATGCGTCTCATGAACACTGAAGCTTTCTTT. It yields the protein CASMRLMNTEAFF.

This clonotype showed up many times. This CDR3 is CASRGGQETQYF. The CDR3 nucleotides read TGCGCCAGCAGGGGCGGACAAGAGACCCAGTACTTC. The chain recombines TRBV5-1 with TRBJ2-5; D ambiguous. Trimming cost V 5 bases and J 2 bases, with 7 bases left between them. There are 12 residues in the CDR3. The germline V gene has CDR1 SGHRS and CDR2 YFSETQ.

The sample holds many counts of this clonotype. The chain employs TRBV11-2 and TRBJ2-5, with D tentatively TRBD1 (5 bases). The V and J ends lost 1 base and 4 bases respectively, with 13 bases between them. Germline V gene lookup returns CDR1 SGHAT and CDR2 FQNNGV. The CDR3 loop spans 15 amino acids. The CDR3 here is CASSLVVGPGETQYF. CDR3 DNA sequence: TGTGCCAGCAGCTTAGTAGTGGGGCCGGGAGAGACCCAGTACTTC. Using reference TRBV11-2 and TRBJ2-5 for the parts outside the CDR3, the full variable domain is EAGVAQSPRYKIIEKRQSVAFWCNPISGHATLYWYQQILGQGPKLLIQFQNNGVVDDSQLPKDRFSAERLKGVDSTLKIQPAKLEDSAVYLCASSLVVGPGETQYFGPGTRLLVL.

This clonotype was counted many times. The V gene is TRBV7-9, the J gene TRBJ1-1; D not resolved. The V gene's germline CDR1 is SEHNR and CDR2 FQNEAQ (reference sequence). The CDR3 runs to 14 residues. The ends were cut back, 2 bases at V and 2 bases at J, with 9 bases in the middle. The CDR3 protein is CASSLFGPNTEAFF. Written as DNA, the CDR3 is TGTGCCAGCAGCTTATTCGGCCCAAACACTGAAGCTTTCTTT.

At least ten counts were recorded for this clonotype. The chain joins TRBV28 to TRBJ1-6; 8 bases align to TRBD1. Germline trimming cut 5 bases from V and 7 bases from J; bases unmatched to any gene: 7. This CDR3 has 15 residues. Germline V gene lookup returns CDR1 MDHEN and CDR2 SYDVKM. This chain's CDR3 is CASSPSDRVNSPLHF. CDR3 bases: TGTGCCAGCAGTCCCTCGGACAGGGTGAATTCACCCCTCCACTTT. The complete variable domain, with remaining parts taken from reference TRBV28 and TRBJ1-6, reads DVKVTQSSRYLVKRTGEKVFLECVQDMDHENMFWYRQDPGLGLRLIYFSYDVKMKEKGDIPEGYSVSREKKERFSLILESASTNQTSMYLCASSPSDRVNSPLHFGNGTRLTVT.

This clonotype was counted many times. The rearrangement uses TRBV5-1 and TRBJ2-1; a possible D gene is TRBD1 (5 bases). Germline V gene data show CDR1 as SGHRS and CDR2 as YFSETQ. The CDR3 is made up of 12 amino acids. V lost 4 bases, J lost 8 bases, and 10 bases lay in between. Written as DNA, the CDR3 is TGCGCCAGCAGCAACACAGGAGATGAGCAGTTCTTC. Protein sequence: CASSNTGDEQFF.

The chain employs TRBV11-2 and TRBJ2-6; the D is unclear. Germline V lookup: CDR1 SGHAT, CDR2 FQNNGV. V lost 4 bases to trimming and J lost 4 bases, with 8 bases between them. CDR3 length: 14 residues. The CDR3 here is CASSSLYGANVLTF. Here the CDR3 DNA reads TGTGCCAGCAGCTCGCTCTACGGGGCCAACGTCCTGACTTTC.

This clonotype was seen many times. The chain employs TRBV19 and TRBJ2-2; a possible D gene is TRBD2 (6 bases). From germline, CDR1 is LNHDA and CDR2 SQIVND (reference sequence). The V and J ends lost 4 bases and 2 bases respectively, with 17 bases between them. There are 17 residues in the CDR3. Written as DNA, the CDR3 is TGTGCCAGTAGTAGCCTGGGACTCCAACTAAACACCGGGGAGCTGTTTTTT. Its protein is CASSSLGLQLNTGELFF.

This clonotype has ten or more counts. The rearrangement links TRBV7-8 to TRBJ2-1; TRBD2 matches at 7 bases. Trimming removed 5 bases from V and 14 bases from J; junction bases left unmatched: 27. CDR3 size: 18 residues. The V gene's germline CDR1 is SGHVS and CDR2 FQNEAQ. In DNA, the CDR3 is TGTGCCAGCAGCCCCGGGGCGGTCTCGACGGGAGGCCTACGGGGGGAGTTCTTC. It translates to CASSPGAVSTGGLRGEFF. The full variable domain, completed using reference TRBV7-8 and TRBJ2-1, is GAGVSQSPRYKVAKRGQDVALRCDPISGHVSLFWYQQALGQGPEFLTYFQNEAQLDKSGLPSDRFFAERPEGSVSTLKIQRTQQEDSAVYLCASSPGAVSTGGLRGEFFGPGTRLTVL.

This clonotype was detected many times. J is TRBJ2-2 and V is TRBV2, with D possibly called TRBD1 or TRBD2 (7 bases each). CDR3 size: 16 residues. The germline V and J ends were trimmed by 4 bases and 1 base, with 13 bases remaining between them. In germline, CDR1 is SNHLY, CDR2 FYNNEI. The CDR3 here is CASSGQGGKNTGELFF. The CDR3 region has the DNA TGTGCCAGCAGTGGACAGGGAGGGAAGAACACCGGGGAGCTGTTTTTT.

This clonotype appeared a few times. V is TRBV2 and J is TRBJ2-7, with TRBD1 matching over 8 bases. With V trimmed by 1 base and J by 1 base, 3 bases remained unmatched. Germline V CDR1 and CDR2: SNHLY, FYNNEI. This CDR3 comprises 15 residues. The CDR3 spells CASSEGTGFSYEQYF. Written as DNA, the CDR3 is TGTGCCAGCAGTGAAGGGACAGGGTTTTCCTACGAGCAGTACTTC.

The chain carries TRBV7-9 and TRBJ2-7; no clear D gene. V was pared by 3 bases and J by 2 bases, with 11 bases between. CDR1 SEHNR and CDR2 FQNEAQ come from the germline V gene (reference sequence). This CDR3 has 14 residues. The DNA of the CDR3 is TGTGCCAGCAGCTTTGCCAAAAACCCCTACGAGCAGTACTTC. It specifies CASSFAKNPYEQYF.

The chain is built from TRBV19 and TRBJ2-1; D call uncertain. There are 15 residues in the CDR3. The V and J ends lost 9 bases and 0 bases respectively, with 15 bases between them. Germline values: CDR1 LNHDA, CDR2 SQIVND (reference sequence). The CDR3 coding sequence is TGTGCCAGCGGCCGGGCGGCAAGCTCCTACAATGAGCAGTTCTTC. This gives the protein CASGRAASSYNEQFF.

Ten or more counts support this clonotype. J is TRBJ1-5 and V is TRBV7-9; D uncertain. Trimming took off 5 bases at V and 2 bases at J, with 13 bases between the two ends. In germline, CDR1 is SEHNR, CDR2 FQNEAQ (reference sequence). This CDR3 spans 15 amino acids. CDR3 bases: TGTGCCAGCAGCCCTGCCCTCGGGGGCAATCAGCCCCAGCATTTT. Residues: CASSPALGGNQPQHF.

A remark on this clonotype: With a much larger clone just one base away, this may be a read error. The chain carries TRBV28 and TRBJ2-3; no clear D. Germline-derived CDR1 and CDR2 are MDHEN and SYDVKM. The length of the CDR3 is 11 residues. Trimming removed 3 bases at V and 11 bases at J, with 9 bases between. The CDR3 protein is CASSFLNMQYF. The DNA of the CDR3 is TGTGCCAGCAGTTTTTTAAATATGCAGTATTTT.